These 9 T cell receptor beta chains share one sample of origin, sequenced in a study of blood T cell repertoires in COVID-19. Sequencing was performed with immunoSEQ multiplex PCR; in TCRdb, only in-frame clones are kept and a portion is missing. The sample lists roughly 200,000 clones; roughly 80% were seen once. Sequenced: peripheral blood. The receptors were sampled from a man aged 45-65 years who had recovered from COVID-19.

This chain uses TRBV14 with TRBJ2-3, with 7 bases that match TRBD2. Per germline, CDR1 SGHDN and CDR2 FVKESK. This CDR3 spans 15 amino acids. Unmatched junction bases numbered 3, after V lost 2 bases and J lost 1 base. The CDR3 DNA reads as TGTGCCAGCAGCCAACGGGCGGGGGGCACAGATACGCAGTATTTT. Amino acid sequence: CASSQRAGGTDTQYF.

CDR3 loop: CSASSRQARYEQYF. The CDR3 coding sequence is TGCAGTGCTAGTAGTAGACAGGCACGCTACGAGCAGTACTTC. The gene calls are TRBV20-1 and TRBJ2-7; TRBD1 might be the D (6 bases). Germline-derived CDR1 and CDR2 are DFQATT and SNEGSKA (reference sequence). Trimming pared 3 bases from V and 3 bases from J, leaving 15 bases between. The CDR3 consists of 14 residues.

The chain combines TRBV7-9 with TRBJ2-7, with D perhaps TRBD1 (5 bases). Trimming pared 5 bases from V and 3 bases from J, leaving 17 bases between. The V gene's germline CDR1 is SEHNR and CDR2 FQNEAQ (reference sequence). The CDR3 loop spans 15 amino acids. The CDR3 loop is CASSPRTKGLYEQYF. DNA for the CDR3: TGTGCCAGCAGCCCACGAACAAAGGGGCTCTACGAGCAGTACTTC.

The rearrangement joins TRBV19 to TRBJ2-1; 7 bases map to TRBD2. This CDR3 comprises 15 residues. V shed 5 bases and J 0 bases; nucleotides not matched to a gene: 4. Germline assignment: CDR1 LNHDA and CDR2 SQIVND (reference sequence). CDR3 in amino acids: CASSRGGSSYNEQFF. In DNA, the CDR3 is TGTGCCAGTAGTCGCGGCGGGAGCTCCTACAATGAGCAGTTCTTC.

The chain recombines TRBV7-9 with TRBJ2-3; D gene uncertain. The germline V and J ends were trimmed by 5 bases and 0 bases, with 6 bases remaining between them. The CDR3 consists of 13 residues. The germline gives CDR1 SEHNR, CDR2 FQNEAQ (reference sequence). CDR3: CASSLSSTDTQYF. CDR3 nucleotides: TGTGCCAGCAGCCTCTCTAGCACAGATACGCAGTATTTT.

This chain connects TRBV3-1 (or the pseudogene TRBV3-2) to TRBJ2-2; TRBD2 matches at 9 bases. Germline lookup yields CDR1 LGHDT and CDR2 YNNKEL (reference sequence). Trimming cost V 1 base and J 1 base; bases outside gene matches: 1. The CDR3 extends over 16 amino acids. The CDR3 loop reads CASSQVAGVNTGELFF. In DNA form, the CDR3 reads TGTGCCAGCAGCCAAGTAGCGGGAGTGAACACCGGGGAGCTGTTTTTT.

The chain couples TRBV4-3 to TRBJ2-1, with D perhaps matching TRBD1 (5 bases). CDR3 length: 16 amino acids. Trimming removed 0 bases at V and 5 bases at J, with 14 bases between. CDR1 is LGHNA, CDR2 YSLEER, per germline. CDR3 in DNA: TGCGCCAGCAGCCAAGATCCAAAGGGGATTGACAATGAGCAGTTCTTC. This translates into CASSQDPKGIDNEQFF.

This clone was observed a few times. The rearrangement links TRBV6-5 to TRBJ1-2; TRBD1 agrees at 8 bases. Looked up from germline, CDR1 is MNHEY and CDR2 is SVGAGI. This CDR3 is built from 13 residues. The junction had 7 bases not matched to a gene; V was cut back by 5 bases and J by 8 bases. The CDR3 bases are TGTGCCAGCAGTCTGACAGGGGATGGAGGCTACACCTTC. Translated: CASSLTGDGGYTF.

The V and J genes are TRBV7-2 and TRBJ2-7; TRBD2 matches at 7 bases. V trimming: 8 bases; J trimming: 0 bases; junction bases outside the gene matches: 10. The V gene's germline CDR1 is SGHTA and CDR2 FQGNSA. The CDR3 has 15 amino acids. CDR3: CASSTVSGSSYEQYF. CDR3 DNA sequence: TGTGCCAGCTCCACCGTTAGCGGGTCCTCCTACGAGCAGTACTTC.